Listed here are 9 T cell receptor beta chains from one sample, sequenced in a study of T-cell memory formation after mild COVID-19. TCRdb reprocessed the 5' RACE reads via MiXCR and lists one record per CDR3 protein. The repertoire holds about 160,000 distinct CDR3 sequences, with 30% to 35% as singletons. The specimen was PBMCs or a T cell subset sorted from them (not recorded which). The receptors come from an adult woman who had mild COVID-19 (a few samples of this study predate the infection). Cell type and time point are not known.

This chain connects TRBV13 to TRBJ2-1; 9 bases line up with TRBD2. CDR1 is PRHDT and CDR2 is FYEKMQ in the germline V gene (reference sequence). The CDR3 loop spans 16 amino acids. The J segment lost 7 bases and the V segment lost 5 bases, leaving 12 bases of the junction unmatched. The CDR3 DNA follows: TGTGCCAGCAGCCCAGAGGGACTAGCCTCGGTTAATGAGCAGTTCTTC. It codes for CASSPEGLASVNEQFF.

This clonotype appeared a few times. This sequence joins TRBV7-2 and TRBJ2-3; 11 bases match TRBD2. J was trimmed by 2 bases and V by 6 bases; bases with no gene match: 7. The CDR3 covers 16 residues. Germline CDR1 reads SGHTA; CDR2 reads FQGNSA. In DNA form, the CDR3 reads TGTGCCAGCAGTCAGCTAGCGGGAGGTTACACAGATACGCAGTATTTT. Residues: CASSQLAGGYTDTQYF.

This clonotype was seen ten or more times. The rearrangement uses TRBV9 and TRBJ2-2; D perhaps matches TRBD2 (6 bases). Per the germline V gene, CDR1 is SGDLS and CDR2 is YYNGEE. This CDR3 region has 17 residues. Between the trimmed V and J ends, which lost 4 bases and 5 bases, there was a span of 21 bases. This CDR3 reads CASSLQDWGRWTGELFF. CDR3 nucleotide sequence: TGTGCCAGCAGCCTCCAAGATTGGGGGAGGTGGACCGGGGAGCTGTTTTTT.

This clonotype was detected a few times. The chain couples TRBV4-3 to TRBJ2-5; D possibly corresponds to TRBD2 (6 bases). Per the germline V gene, CDR1 is LGHNA and CDR2 is YSLEER. The CDR3 length is 17 residues. Deletions cut 4 bases from V and 4 bases from J, with 22 bases between. CDR3 nucleotide sequence: TGCGCCAGCAGCCCGCATGTCGGGGGATCGATCAGAGAGACCCAGTACTTC. Protein product: CASSPHVGGSIRETQYF.

This clonotype was seen a few times. The rearrangement uses TRBV7-2 and TRBJ2-1, with TRBD1 matching 10 bases. V shed 4 bases, J shed 1 base, and the junction held 4 bases outside the gene matches. There are 16 residues in the CDR3. CDR1 and CDR2 from the germline V gene are SGHTA and FQGNSA. The CDR3 sequence is CASSSTGGISYNEQFF. CDR3 in DNA: TGTGCCAGCAGCTCGACAGGGGGCATATCCTACAATGAGCAGTTCTTC.

This sequence joins TRBV29-1 and TRBJ2-2; perhaps TRBD2 as D (6 bases). The CDR3 is 13 amino acids. Trimming cost V 6 bases and J 4 bases, with 12 bases left between them. Germline-derived CDR1 and CDR2 are SQVTM and ANQGSEA. This chain's CDR3 is CSVAGLPTGELFF. CDR3 DNA sequence: TGCAGCGTAGCGGGCCTACCCACCGGGGAGCTGTTTTTT.

This clonotype was observed a handful of times. The CDR3 bases are TGTGCCAGCAGCCGCGGACTGAGCTCCTACGAGCAGTACTTC. It translates to CASSRGLSSYEQYF. The V gene is TRBV7-2, the J gene TRBJ2-7, with D perhaps matching TRBD2 (5 bases). This CDR3 contains 14 residues. Germline V gene sequence: CDR1 SGHTA, CDR2 FQGNSA. With 5 bases removed from V and 0 bases from J, the gap between germline ends came to 11 bases.

The chain combines TRBV6-5 with TRBJ2-7; unclear D gene. The ends were cut back, 8 bases at V and 0 bases at J, with 8 bases in the middle. The CDR3 loop spans 12 amino acids. The germline V gene encodes CDR1 MNHEY and CDR2 SVGAGI. The CDR3 loop reads CASSRYSYEQYF. DNA of the CDR3: TGTGCCAGCTCGAGGTACTCCTACGAGCAGTACTTC.

This clonotype was counted a few times. The chain's CDR3 is CASSVWASPQETQYF. CDR3 sequence (DNA): TGTGCCAGCAGTGTATGGGCTAGCCCGCAAGAGACCCAGTACTTC. The chain has TRBV2 and TRBJ2-5, with D possibly TRBD2 on 5 matching bases. CDR1 and CDR2 (germline): SNHLY, FYNNEI. Trimming removed 4 bases from V and 2 bases from J, with 14 bases in between. This CDR3 is built from 15 residues. Full variable domain (rest looked up from reference TRBV2 and TRBJ2-5): EPEVTQTPSHQVTQMGQEVILRCVPISNHLYFYWYRQILGQKVEFLVSFYNNEISEKSEIFDDQFSVERPDGSNFTLKIRSTKLEDSAMYFCASSVWASPQETQYFGPGTRLLVL.